These T cell receptor beta chains were read from a single sample in a study of cytomegalovirus exposure and HLA in healthy donors. Sequencing used immunoSEQ multiplex PCR; TCRdb keeps in-frame clones, though not all of them. The sample includes about 150,000 clones, 79% of them seen just once. The sample consisted of PBMCs. These TCRs come from a man aged 50 to 60 in good health and CMV-seropositive. CDR3s include the opening cysteine and the closing phenylalanine or tryptophan. The D gene is left open where the match is weak. The size entry is marked missing in some rows and otherwise reads once, few, many or a size class.

v_call	cdr3_length	d_call	clone_size	j_call	cdr3_nt	cdr3_aa
TRBV9	15	-	once	TRBJ2-3	TGTGCCAGCAGCGTACTCGGGATAAGCACAGATACGCAGTATTTT	CASSVLGISTDTQYF
TRBV7-8	13	-	-	TRBJ2-3	TGTGCCAGCAGCCTTAGCGCAACAGATACGCAGTATTTT	CASSLSATDTQYF
TRBV2	15	TRBD2	-	TRBJ2-7	TGTGCCAGCGGAGGCTCCGGGACTAGAGCCTACGAGCAGTACTTC	CASGGSGTRAYEQYF
TRBV9	16	TRBD1	few	TRBJ2-1	TGTGCCAGCAGCGTAGTAGGTACAGGGGGTGTCGATGAGCAGTTCTTC	CASSVVGTGGVDEQFF
TRBV5-6	17	TRBD1	few	TRBJ1-3	TGTGCCAGCAGCCGCCGGGACAGGTTCCGCTCTGGAAACACCATATATTTT	CASSRRDRFRSGNTIYF
TRBV27	18	-	-	TRBJ2-4	TGTGCCAGCAGTTTAACCCCTCCAACACCTCTAGCCAAAAACATTCAGTACTTC	CASSLTPPTPLAKNIQYF
TRBV15	16	-	-	TRBJ1-2	TGTGCCACCAGCAGAGATCAAGAGGGCCTGGACTATGGCTACACCTTC	CATSRDQEGLDYGYTF
TRBV19	14	-	-	TRBJ1-1	TGTGCCAGTAGTTTACGTGGCCAGAACACTGAAGCTTTCTTT	CASSLRGQNTEAFF
TRBV16	14	TRBD1	few	TRBJ1-2	TGTGCCAGCAGCCAAACGAGGGGGCAGCTTGGCTACACCTTC	CASSQTRGQLGYTF
TRBV2	13	-	-	TRBJ1-2	TGTGCCAGCAGTGACGAGTTCAACTATGGCTACACCTTC	CASSDEFNYGYTF
TRBV4-2	15	TRBD2	-	TRBJ2-1	TGTGCCAGCAGCCAGGGACTAGCGGAGAACAATGAGCAGTTCTTC	CASSQGLAENNEQFF
TRBV5-1	15	TRBD2	-	TRBJ2-7	TGCGCCAGCAGCTCCCCGACTAGCGGGAGCTACGAGCAGTACTTC	CASSSPTSGSYEQYF
TRBV6-6	15	-	-	TRBJ1-3	TGTGCCAGCAGTTACTCGGGAGGCTCTGGAAACACCATATATTTT	CASSYSGGSGNTIYF
TRBV18	13	TRBD1	few	TRBJ1-2	TGTGCCAGCTTTACGGACAGGGGAGGTGGCTACACCTTC	CASFTDRGGGYTF
TRBV11-2	15	-	few	TRBJ2-3	TGTGCCAGCAGCTTCGGTAACGGGAGCTTAGATACGCAGTATTTT	CASSFGNGSLDTQYF
TRBV11-2	16	TRBD2	once	TRBJ2-3	TGTGCCAGCAGCTTAGATCCTCTTAGCGGGGCAGATACGCAGTATTTT	CASSLDPLSGADTQYF
TRBV6-1	16	TRBD2	-	TRBJ2-3	TGTGCCAGCAGTGAAGGGACTAGCGGCTACACAGATACGCAGTATTTT	CASSEGTSGYTDTQYF
TRBV15	13	TRBD2	few	TRBJ2-3	TGTGCCACCAGCCCCGGGGGGTCAGATACGCAGTATTTT	CATSPGGSDTQYF
TRBV28	18	-	-	TRBJ2-6	TGTGCCAGCAGTTTATTGGGAAGGGGAACCTCTGGGGCCAACGTCCTGACTTTC	CASSLLGRGTSGANVLTF
TRBV29-1	15	-	-	TRBJ2-7	TGCAGCGTTGAAGGACGGCAGCGGAACTCCTACGAGCAGTACTTC	CSVEGRQRNSYEQYF
TRBV5-4	17	TRBD1	-	TRBJ1-5	TGTGCCAGCAGCTCCCCGCCGGGGGACAGGGCGGGCCAGCCCCAGCATTTT	CASSSPPGDRAGQPQHF
TRBV29-1	15	TRBD1	-	TRBJ1-2	TGCAGCGTGTCCGGGACAGGGGGTGTAGACTATGGCTACACCTTC	CSVSGTGGVDYGYTF
TRBV2	13	-	-	TRBJ1-2	TGTGCCAGCTCAGGAGCGGTTAACTATGGCTACACCTTC	CASSGAVNYGYTF
TRBV6-4	14	-	few	TRBJ2-2	TGTGCCAGCAGTGACGTGGCGGCCACCGGGGAGCTGTTTTTT	CASSDVAATGELFF
TRBV2	15	TRBD1	-	TRBJ2-1	TGTGCCAGCAGGGCACGGGACAGGGGGCTTAGTGAGCAGTTCTTC	CASRARDRGLSEQFF
TRBV5-4	14	-	once	TRBJ1-2	TGTGCCAGCAGCCTGTTTACAGGGATAGGTGGCTACACCTTC	CASSLFTGIGGYTF
TRBV27	15	TRBD2	-	TRBJ2-1	TGTGCCAGCAGTCGTGGACTAGCGGGGCTCAATGAGCAGTTCTTC	CASSRGLAGLNEQFF
TRBV7-9	14	TRBD1	-	TRBJ2-5	TGTGCCAGCAGCTCCGGGACAGCGCAAGAGACCCAGTACTTC	CASSSGTAQETQYF
TRBV18	13	-	-	TRBJ2-7	TGTGCCAGCTCACCAGACTTGAACTACGAGCAGTACTTC	CASSPDLNYEQYF